The 18 T cell receptor beta chains given below trace back to one sample, sequenced in a study of blood T cell repertoires in COVID-19. Sequencing was performed with immunoSEQ multiplex PCR; in TCRdb, only in-frame clones are kept and a portion is missing. In the table there are just under 40,000 clones, roughly 78% of which are singletons. The source material was peripheral blood. These receptors all stem from a man in his sixties or seventies with acute or convalescent COVID-19.

The chain uses TRBV9 and TRBJ2-2; TRBD2 might be the D (6 bases). CDR3 length: 15 residues. The germline V and J ends were trimmed by 0 bases and 5 bases, with 11 bases remaining between them. Germline CDR1 reads SGDLS; CDR2 reads YYNGEE. In nucleotides, the CDR3 is TGTGCCAGCAGCGTAGGTGGAGGGGCGACCGGGGAGCTGTTTTTT. As protein: CASSVGGGATGELFF. Full variable domain (outside the CDR3, taken from reference TRBV9 and TRBJ2-2): DSGVTQTPKHLITATGQRVTLRCSPRSGDLSVYWYQQSLDQGLQFLIQYYNGEERAKGNILERFSAQQFPDLHSELNLSSLELGDSALYFCASSVGGGATGELFFGEGSRLTVL.

The rearrangement links TRBV2 to TRBJ2-4; TRBD1 is a possible D gene (5 bases). The CDR3 is made up of 14 amino acids. Germline V gene data show CDR1 as SNHLY and CDR2 as FYNNEI. V lost 4 bases and J lost 2, with 9 bases in between. The CDR3 DNA follows: TGTGCCAGCAGTGTTCAGGGCCCCAAAAACATTCAGTACTTC. Protein sequence: CASSVQGPKNIQYF. The full variable domain, in which reference TRBV2 and TRBJ2-4 provide the parts outside the CDR3, is EPEVTQTPSHQVTQMGQEVILRCVPISNHLYFYWYRQILGQKVEFLVSFYNNEISEKSEIFDDQFSVERPDGSNFTLKIRSTKLEDSAMYFCASSVQGPKNIQYFGAGTRLSVL.

The rearrangement uses TRBV5-1 and TRBJ1-1; D gene ambiguous. V was pared by 0 bases and J by 1 base, with 7 bases between. Germline V gene sequence: CDR1 SGHRS, CDR2 YFSETQ. The CDR3 loop spans 14 amino acids. The CDR3 DNA reads TGCGCCAGCAGCTTGGGCCGGGAGAACACTGAAGCTTTCTTT. Residues: CASSLGRENTEAFF.

The CDR3 region has the DNA TGTGCCAGTAAAAGGAGTGCTCTAGCAGCCTACGAGCAGTACTTC. Its translation: CASKRSALAAYEQYF. The V gene is TRBV19, the J gene TRBJ2-7; perhaps TRBD2 as D (5 bases). Germline-derived CDR1 and CDR2 are LNHDA and SQIVND (reference sequence). The CDR3 is 15 amino acids. V was clipped by 7 bases and J by 2 bases, with 18 bases between them.

The chain combines TRBV19 with TRBJ2-3; a weak D match, TRBD1 (5 bases). This CDR3 comprises 15 residues. Trimming removed 7 bases from V and 7 bases from J, with 21 bases in between. Per the germline V gene, CDR1 is LNHDA and CDR2 is SQIVND (reference sequence). In DNA form, the CDR3 reads TGTGCCAGTAACTACAGGCCCTCCCCACAATATACGCAGTATTTT. It specifies CASNYRPSPQYTQYF.

J is TRBJ2-7 and V is TRBV19; tentative D call: TRBD2 (6 bases). Germline CDR1 and CDR2: LNHDA and SQIVND (reference sequence). Trimming cost V 5 bases and J 7 bases, with 15 bases left between them. The CDR3 has 13 amino acids. The CDR3 here is CASSAGRGSEQYF. CDR3 in DNA: TGTGCCAGTAGTGCAGGGCGGGGAAGTGAGCAGTACTTC.

The chain joins TRBV29-1 to TRBJ1-1, with D perhaps matching TRBD1 (6 bases). Trimming took 3 bases from V and 0 from J, leaving 20 bases between them. Germline CDR1 SQVTM, CDR2 ANQGSEA. The CDR3 is 17 amino acids. The CDR3 is CSVDRGGPIQMNTEAFF. The CDR3 DNA is TGCAGCGTTGATAGAGGGGGACCTATCCAGATGAACACTGAAGCTTTCTTT.

This rearrangement joins TRBV21-1 to TRBJ2-1; TRBD2, as called in the table, went unchecked against the DNA. TRBV21-1 represents a pseudogene. The CDR3 loop spans 17 amino acids. CDR3 region: CASSKAYGRASYNEQFF. CDR3 coding DNA: TGTGCCAGCAGCAAAGCTTACGGGAGGGCATCCTACAATGAGCAGTTCTTC.

The CDR3 DNA reads as TGTGCCAGTAGTCCCCGGACAGGAATGAACACTGAAGCTTTCTTT. Encoded protein: CASSPRTGMNTEAFF. V is TRBV19 and J is TRBJ1-1, with 7 bases identical to TRBD1. The V gene's germline CDR1 is LNHDA and CDR2 SQIVND (reference sequence). With 5 bases clipped from V and 0 bases from J, the junction kept 6 bases outside the gene matches. This CDR3 is built from 15 residues.

J is TRBJ1-1 and V is TRBV28, with TRBD1 matching 7 bases. Germline V gene data show CDR1 as MDHEN and CDR2 as SYDVKM. The CDR3 length is 13 residues. The ends lost 4 bases at V and 3 bases at J; junction bases unmatched: 2. In DNA form, the CDR3 reads TGTGCCAGCAGTTCCACAGGGGACACTGAAGCTTTCTTT. It codes for CASSSTGDTEAFF.

The genes are TRBV4-1 and TRBJ2-7; 10 nucleotides match TRBD1. In germline, CDR1 is MGHRA, CDR2 YSYEKL. The V and J ends lost 1 base and 7 bases, in that order; junction bases with no gene match: 10. The CDR3 runs 16 residues. CDR3 residues: CASSQGSGQGRREQYF. The CDR3 DNA follows: TGCGCCAGCAGCCAAGGGTCGGGACAGGGGAGGAGGGAGCAGTACTTC.

V and J are TRBV4-3 and TRBJ2-1; D may be TRBD1 (5 bases). V gave up 3 bases and J gave up 7 bases, with 16 bases separating them. This CDR3 comprises 15 residues. Germline CDR1 reads LGHNA; CDR2 reads YSLEER. The CDR3 sequence: CASSQDTASRNEQFF. CDR3 DNA: TGCGCCAGCAGCCAGGACACAGCCTCGAGGAATGAGCAGTTCTTC.

This rearrangement joins TRBV18 to TRBJ1-1, with 7 bases fitting TRBD1. The CDR3 sequence is 18 residues long. CDR1 KGHSH and CDR2 LQKENI come from the germline V gene. After removal of 3 bases from V and 4 bases from J, the junction contained 17 bases not matched to a gene. The CDR3 bases are TGTGCCAGCTCACCCAGGGGGGCAGGGCTAGGCGTCAGCACTGAAGCTTTCTTT. The encoded protein is CASSPRGAGLGVSTEAFF.

The genes are TRBV28 and TRBJ1-2; no clear D. Germline V gene data show CDR1 as MDHEN and CDR2 as SYDVKM. This CDR3 has 12 amino acids. V shed 5 bases and J shed 5 bases, with 9 bases lying between them. This chain's CDR3 is CASSPPGYGYTF. For the CDR3, the DNA is TGTGCCAGCAGTCCCCCGGGGTATGGCTACACCTTC.

This clone was seen once. This chain connects TRBV24-1 to TRBJ1-2, with 10 bases identical to TRBD1. V was pared by 4 bases and J by 7 bases, with 8 bases of the junction left unmatched. This CDR3 spans 15 amino acids. The V gene's germline CDR1 is KGHDR and CDR2 SFDVKD. CDR3 residues: CATSDSTGGLGGYTF. CDR3 nucleotide sequence: TGTGCCACCAGTGACTCGACAGGGGGCCTCGGTGGCTACACCTTC.

The rearrangement links TRBV19 to TRBJ1-5; D is unresolved. The CDR3 is 12 amino acids. Germline V CDR1 and CDR2: LNHDA, SQIVND (reference sequence). With 5 bases removed from V and 6 bases from J, the gap between germline ends came to 8 bases. The CDR3: CASSSQVQPQHF. CDR3 coding DNA: TGTGCCAGTAGTTCCCAGGTTCAGCCCCAGCATTTT.

V usage is TRBV12-3 or TRBV12-4 and J usage is TRBJ2-5; D unclear. CDR3 length: 13 amino acids. The V and J ends lost 6 bases and 1 base respectively, with 9 bases between them. The CDR3 loop reads CASRIDIQETQYF. In nucleotides, the CDR3 is TGTGCCAGCAGGATAGACATCCAAGAGACCCAGTACTTC.

The chain employs TRBV24-1 and TRBJ2-7; D is perhaps TRBD1 (6 bases). Germline CDR1 KGHDR, CDR2 SFDVKD. V gave up 10 bases and J gave up 4 bases, with 19 bases separating them. The CDR3 loop spans 14 amino acids. This CDR3 reads CATSQGEGSYEQYF. CDR3 sequence (DNA): TGTGCCACTTCACAGGGTGAAGGTTCTTACGAGCAGTACTTC.